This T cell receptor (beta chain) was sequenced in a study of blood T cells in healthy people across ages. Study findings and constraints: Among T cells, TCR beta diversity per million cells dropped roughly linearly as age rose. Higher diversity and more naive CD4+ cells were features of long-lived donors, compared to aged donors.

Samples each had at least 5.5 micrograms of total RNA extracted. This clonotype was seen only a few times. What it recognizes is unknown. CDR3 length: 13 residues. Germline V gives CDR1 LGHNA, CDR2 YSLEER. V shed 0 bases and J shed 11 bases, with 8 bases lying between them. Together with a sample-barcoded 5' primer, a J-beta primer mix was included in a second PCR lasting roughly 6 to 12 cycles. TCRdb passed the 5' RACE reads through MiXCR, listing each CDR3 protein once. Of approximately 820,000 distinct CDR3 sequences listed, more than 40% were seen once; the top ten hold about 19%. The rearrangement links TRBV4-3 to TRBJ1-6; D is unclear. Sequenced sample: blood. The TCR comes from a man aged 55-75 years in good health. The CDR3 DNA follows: TGCGCCAGCAGCCAAGACGAGAGACCACCCCTCCACTTT. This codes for CASSQDERPPLHF.